This T cell receptor beta chain was obtained from a study of blood T cell repertoires in COVID-19. Study as a whole: Researchers got acute and convalescent COVID-19 samples from the United States, Italy and Spain. T cells, B-cell-depleted T cells, or PBMCs provided the cDNA or gDNA that served as material.

Looked up from germline, CDR1 is SGHRS and CDR2 is YFSETQ. The CDR3 has 14 residues. V shed 2 bases, J shed 4 bases, and the junction held 1 base outside the gene matches. Per the authors' pipeline: By means of reference gene primer amplification, nucleated cell counts were estimated. TCRdb keeps only in-frame clones here, not all; method: immunoSEQ multiplex PCR. The V and J calls and the clone size are those of that table, but D and trimming were determined from the DNA. The sample includes roughly 200,000 clones, 70% to 90% of them seen just once. V usage is TRBV5-1 and J usage is TRBJ2-1; 9 positions match TRBD2. The receptor was derived from a man between 60 and 70 years old with acute or convalescent COVID-19. Sequenced sample: peripheral blood. The CDR3, as DNA: TGCGCCAGCAGCTTCACTAGCGGGTACAATGAGCAGTTCTTC. As protein: CASSFTSGYNEQFF.